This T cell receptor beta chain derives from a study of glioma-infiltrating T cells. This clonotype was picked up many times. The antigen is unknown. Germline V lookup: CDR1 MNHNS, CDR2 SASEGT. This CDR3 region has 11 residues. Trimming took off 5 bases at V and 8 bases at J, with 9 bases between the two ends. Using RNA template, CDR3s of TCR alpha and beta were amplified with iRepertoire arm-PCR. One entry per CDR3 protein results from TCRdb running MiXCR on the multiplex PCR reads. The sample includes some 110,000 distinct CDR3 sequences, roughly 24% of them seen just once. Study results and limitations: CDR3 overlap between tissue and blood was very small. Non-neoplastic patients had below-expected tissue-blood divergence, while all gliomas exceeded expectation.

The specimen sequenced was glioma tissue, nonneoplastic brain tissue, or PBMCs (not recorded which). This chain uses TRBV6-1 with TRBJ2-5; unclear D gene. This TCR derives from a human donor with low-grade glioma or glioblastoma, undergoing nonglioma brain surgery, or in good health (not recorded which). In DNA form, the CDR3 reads TGTGCCAGCAGTTCCTCTCGTACCCAGTACTTC. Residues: CASSSSRTQYF.